The 29 T cell receptor beta chains reported below all come from one sample, sequenced in a study of CD8+CD57+ T cells in acquired aplastic anemia. Genomic DNA was employed as the template in profiling TCR beta VDJ and CDR3. One entry per CDR3 protein, called by TCRdb with MiXCR from the reads. The top ten hold around 45% of the sample, which has 150,000 to 200,000 distinct CDR3 sequences, about three fifths seen once. Sequenced: sorted CD4+, CD8+, or CD8+CD57+ T cells (not recorded which) from PBMCs. These TCRs come from a human donor in good health.

A single count supports this clonotype. The chain recombines TRBV4-2 with TRBJ1-5; 10 bases fit TRBD1. This CDR3 comprises 10 residues. V shed 5 bases, J shed 14 bases, and the junction held 0 bases outside the gene matches. Germline-derived CDR1 and CDR2 are LGHNA and YNFKEQ. The CDR3, as DNA: TGTGCCAGCAGCGGGACAGGGGAGCATTTT. Encoded protein: CASSGTGEHF.

The V gene is TRBV20-1, the J gene TRBJ1-2, with TRBD1 matching over 7 bases. The CDR3 runs to 17 residues. With V trimmed by 1 base and J by 0 bases, 11 bases remained unmatched. CDR1 is DFQATT, CDR2 SNEGSKA, per germline (reference sequence). The CDR3 is CSARAGGANQANYGYTF. As DNA, the CDR3 is TGCAGTGCTAGAGCAGGGGGGGCGAACCAAGCTAACTATGGCTACACCTTC.

V is TRBV20-1 and J is TRBJ2-1, with TRBD2 matching 9 bases. This CDR3 has 14 amino acids. CDR1 is DFQATT and CDR2 is SNEGSKA in the germline V gene (reference sequence). The ends lost 5 bases at V and 0 bases at J; junction bases unmatched: 2. CDR3 residues: CSAVSGSSYNEQFF. The CDR3 DNA follows: TGCAGTGCTGTTAGCGGGAGCTCCTACAATGAGCAGTTCTTC.

The CDR3 sequence: CASSPTSGQPRPQETQYF. The CDR3 DNA follows: TGTGCCAGCTCACCCACCTCGGGACAGCCGAGACCCCAAGAGACCCAGTACTTC. The chain links TRBV7-6 to TRBJ2-5; 7 nucleotides line up with TRBD1. Germline assignment: CDR1 SGHVS and CDR2 FNYEAQ. V lost 8 bases, J lost 1 base, and 19 bases stayed unmatched. The CDR3 spans 18 residues.

This clonotype was detected once. The chain recombines TRBV20-1 with TRBJ1-6; D call uncertain. CDR3 length: 13 residues. Germline V gene sequence: CDR1 DFQATT, CDR2 SNEGSKA (reference sequence). The germline V and J ends were trimmed by 1 base and 3 bases, with 4 bases remaining between them. This CDR3 is CSARGYYNSPLHF. In nucleotides, the CDR3 is TGCAGTGCTAGAGGCTACTATAATTCACCCCTCCACTTT.

This clonotype occurred once. This rearrangement joins TRBV10-1 to TRBJ1-1; weak D call: TRBD1 (5 bases). CDR3 length: 14 residues. Per the germline V gene, CDR1 is WNHNN and CDR2 is SYGVQD (reference sequence). Deletions cut 3 bases from V and 1 base from J, with 9 bases between. CDR3 DNA: TGCGCCAGCAGTGACGGAGACAGGAACACTGAAGCTTTCTTT. This sequence encodes CASSDGDRNTEAFF.

The chain has TRBV2 and TRBJ2-7; no clear D gene. Trimming shortened V by 3 bases and J by 6 bases, and 12 bases separated the two germline ends. The CDR3 is 13 amino acids. Germline V lookup: CDR1 SNHLY, CDR2 FYNNEI. This chain's CDR3 is CASSDMAPGEQYF. In DNA form, the CDR3 reads TGTGCCAGCAGTGATATGGCTCCTGGCGAGCAGTACTTC.

In its sample, this clonotype was seen once. The rearrangement uses TRBV10-3 and TRBJ1-2; 7 bases map to TRBD1. Germline-derived CDR1 and CDR2 are ENHRY and SYGVKD. The V and J ends lost 8 bases and 0 bases, in that order; junction bases with no gene match: 6. The CDR3 extends over 14 amino acids. The CDR3 sequence is CAIEGAGANYGYTF. CDR3 nucleotides: TGTGCCATCGAGGGGGCAGGGGCTAACTATGGCTACACCTTC.

On this clonotype itself: The conserved final phenylalanine or tryptophan is absent from the CDR3, which likely points to a read error. The chain employs TRBV7-6 and TRBJ2-7; TRBD1 agrees at 8 bases. The V gene end was trimmed by 4 bases and the J gene end by 3 bases; junction bases not matched to a gene: 11. From germline, CDR1 is SGHVS and CDR2 FNYEAQ. CDR3 length: 16 residues. The CDR3: CASSSGRSTGDYEQYL. CDR3 DNA: TGTGCCAGCAGCTCAGGTAGATCGACAGGGGACTACGAGCAGTACCTC.

This clonotype has a handful of counts. This may arise from a read error, as a much more abundant clone is one base away. The chain carries TRBV19 and TRBJ2-1, with 9 bases aligning to TRBD2. V gave up 3 bases and J gave up 6 bases; unmatched junction bases: 6. Germline-derived CDR1 and CDR2 are LNHDA and SQIVND (reference sequence). CDR3 length: 15 residues. The CDR3 reads CASSIIAGDCNEQFF. CDR3 nucleotide sequence: TGTGCCAGTAGTATTATAGCGGGAGACTGCAATGAGCAGTTCTTC.

This rearrangement joins TRBV20-1 to TRBJ2-3; D is ambiguous. This CDR3 region has 12 residues. The germline V and J ends were trimmed by 6 bases and 2 bases, with 9 bases remaining between them. The germline V gene has CDR1 DFQATT and CDR2 SNEGSKA (reference sequence). The CDR3 bases are TGCAGTGCACACCGGGCCACAGATACGCAGTATTTT. Translating gives CSAHRATDTQYF.

On this clonotype: The junction departs from germline at one end; a sequencing error may be responsible. V is TRBV5-8 and J is TRBJ1-1, with TRBD1 as a possible D gene (6 bases). The CDR3 loop spans 14 amino acids. The germline V gene has CDR1 SGHTS and CDR2 YDEGEE. For the CDR3, the DNA is TGCGCCAGCAGCCAAGATCGCAGGGGCACTGAAGCTTTCTTT. Its protein product is CASSQDRRGTEAFF. Drawing the rest from reference TRBV5-8 and TRBJ1-1, the complete variable domain is EAGVTQSPTHLIKTRGQQATLRCSPISGHTSVYWYQQALGLGLQFLLWYDEGEERNRGNFPPRFSGRQFPNYSSELNVNALELEDSALYLCASSQDRRGTEAFFGQGTRLTVV.

The chain carries TRBV10-3 and TRBJ1-6, with 7 bases matching TRBD1. Germline V gives CDR1 ENHRY, CDR2 SYGVKD. The CDR3 contains 14 residues. V lost 10 bases to trimming and J lost 9 bases; unmatched junction nucleotides: 12. CDR3: CASEMDRIGSPLHF. The DNA of the CDR3 is TGTGCCAGCGAGATGGACAGGATCGGTTCACCCCTCCACTTT.

This clonotype was counted between two and nine times. The chain has TRBV7-2 and TRBJ2-3; tentatively, D is TRBD2 (6 bases). Germline CDR1 reads SGHTA; CDR2 reads FQGNSA. The CDR3 spans 15 residues. V was shortened by 2 bases and J by 1 base, with 10 bases between the two germline ends. The DNA of the CDR3 is TGTGCCAGCAGCTTACGGGACTTCCGCACAGATACGCAGTATTTT. It specifies CASSLRDFRTDTQYF.

The V call is TRBV6-6, the J call TRBJ1-1, with D unresolved. The CDR3 runs 13 residues. Germline V gives CDR1 MNHNY, CDR2 SVGAGI (reference sequence). With 5 bases removed from V and 1 base from J, the gap between germline ends came to 8 bases. The CDR3 DNA sequence: TGTGCCAGCAGTGTATCATGGAACACTGAAGCTTTCTTT. As protein: CASSVSWNTEAFF.

CDR3: CAISEGGNTEAFF. CDR3 nucleotide sequence: TGTGCCATCAGTGAAGGAGGGAACACTGAAGCTTTCTTT. V and J are TRBV10-3 and TRBJ1-1; D remains unclear. Trimming left V 3 bases short and J 1 base short, with 6 bases between. CDR1 and CDR2 (germline): ENHRY, SYGVKD. This CDR3 comprises 13 residues.

This clonotype appeared a few times. The chain combines TRBV12-3 or TRBV12-4 with TRBJ2-7; D is possibly TRBD1 (5 bases). V was shortened by 4 bases and J by 0 bases, with 7 bases between the two germline ends. CDR3 length: 13 residues. The CDR3 region has the DNA TGTGCCAGCAGTTCAGGGCGCTCCTACGAGCAGTACTTC. Its translation is CASSSGRSYEQYF.

The chain uses TRBV2 and TRBJ2-7, with D tentatively TRBD1 or TRBD2 (5 bases each). This CDR3 comprises 14 residues. The germline gives CDR1 SNHLY, CDR2 FYNNEI. Trimming stripped 7 bases from V and 3 bases from J, with 16 bases between. CDR3 sequence: CASNRGLGNYEQYF. Written as DNA, the CDR3 is TGTGCCAGCAACCGGGGCCTAGGAAACTACGAGCAGTACTTC.

The rearrangement joins TRBV7-4 to TRBJ2-1; D unresolved. The ends were cut back, 7 bases at V and 4 bases at J, with 11 bases in the middle. The CDR3 consists of 13 residues. Germline values: CDR1 SGHVT, CDR2 SQSDAQ. The CDR3 is CASTPPGYNEQFF. As DNA, the CDR3 is TGTGCCAGCACCCCCCCAGGTTACAATGAGCAGTTCTTC.

The CDR3 spells CSARLSMSSTEAFF. The CDR3 region has the DNA TGCAGTGCTAGGTTAAGCATGTCATCCACTGAAGCTTTCTTT. The chain has TRBV20-1 and TRBJ1-1; D remains unclear. Trimming cost V 3 bases and J 4 bases, with 15 bases left between them. CDR3 length: 14 amino acids. The germline CDR1 and CDR2 sequences are DFQATT and SNEGSKA (reference sequence).

This sequence joins TRBV24-1 and TRBJ2-3; 15 bases are a match to TRBD2. V lost 7 bases to trimming and J lost 2 bases; unmatched junction nucleotides: 12. Germline CDR1 reads KGHDR; CDR2 reads SFDVKD. CDR3 length: 19 amino acids. The CDR3 region has the DNA TGTGCCACCAGCGTTGCGAAGGGACTAGCGGGAGGACCCACAGATACGCAGTATTTT. Residues: CATSVAKGLAGGPTDTQYF.

The chain is built from TRBV19 and TRBJ2-2; tentatively, D is TRBD2 (5 bases). CDR3 length equals 14 residues. Germline V gives CDR1 LNHDA, CDR2 SQIVND (reference sequence). Trimming removed 6 bases at V and 4 bases at J, with 12 bases between. For the CDR3, the DNA is TGTGCCAGTAGGGACGGGATTCCCACCGGGGAGCTGTTTTTT. Protein sequence: CASRDGIPTGELFF.

Remarks on this clonotype: One end of the junction is discordant with germline, which a read error may explain. This chain uses TRBV7-9 with TRBJ2-5; 12 nucleotides line up with TRBD2. The CDR3 length is 16 residues. The germline CDR1 and CDR2 sequences are SEHNR and FQNEAQ (reference sequence). CDR3 DNA: TGCGCCAGCAGCTTGGAGACTAGCGGGGGTACGGAGACCCAGTACTTC. This codes for CASSLETSGGTETQYF.

This clonotype was seen a handful of times. The genes are TRBV15 and TRBJ2-3; the match to TRBD1 covers 7 bases. The CDR3 has 16 amino acids. Trimming removed 5 bases from V and 0 bases from J; junction bases left unmatched: 8. Germline CDR1 is LNHNV and CDR2 is YYDKDF (reference sequence). This CDR3 reads CATSGDSPTSTDTQYF. The CDR3 region has the DNA TGTGCCACCAGCGGGGACAGTCCTACTAGCACAGATACGCAGTATTTT.

There are many counts of this clonotype. V is TRBV6-5 and J is TRBJ2-1, with 10 bases matching TRBD2. CDR1 and CDR2 (germline): MNHEY, SVGAGI. The CDR3 totals 17 residues. J lost 2 bases, V lost 4 bases, and 8 bases had no gene match. CDR3 amino acids: CASSSLLAGDAYNEQFF. CDR3 nucleotides: TGTGCCAGCAGTTCACTCCTAGCGGGGGATGCCTACAATGAGCAGTTCTTC.

The genes are TRBV20-1 and TRBJ1-2; no definite D call. Trimming took 0 bases from V and 4 from J, leaving 6 bases between them. The CDR3 is 12 residues long. Germline lookup yields CDR1 DFQATT and CDR2 SNEGSKA (reference sequence). The CDR3 region has the DNA TGCAGTGCTAGAGATCTCCTCTATGGCTACACCTTC. Translated, it gives CSARDLLYGYTF.

There are many counts of this clonotype. V gene TRBV20-1 combines with J gene TRBJ2-7, with 10 bases that match TRBD2. Looked up from germline, CDR1 is DFQATT and CDR2 is SNEGSKA (reference sequence). This CDR3 has 15 amino acids. Unmatched junction bases numbered 5, after V lost 1 base and J lost 2 bases. The CDR3 region has the DNA TGCAGTGCTAGAGCCGGAGCGGGAGGGCCCTACGAGCAGTACTTC. Amino acids: CSARAGAGGPYEQYF.

Ten or more counts support this clonotype. The gene calls are TRBV12-3 or TRBV12-4 and TRBJ2-2, with TRBD2 identical over 12 bases. J was trimmed by 3 bases and V by 2 bases; bases with no gene match: 10. The CDR3 is 19 amino acids. CDR3 coding DNA: TGTGCCAGCAGTTTATTGGAGACTAGCGGGAGTAGGGACACCGGGGAGCTGTTTTTT. Residues: CASSLLETSGSRDTGELFF.

The CDR3 spells CASSPLGQMNTEAFF. The DNA of the CDR3 is TGTGCCAGCAGCCCGCTGGGACAGATGAACACTGAAGCTTTCTTT. V is TRBV7-9 and J is TRBJ1-1, with 7 bases aligning to TRBD1. This CDR3 contains 15 residues. J was trimmed by 0 bases and V by 5 bases; bases with no gene match: 6. Per the germline V gene, CDR1 is SEHNR and CDR2 is FQNEAQ (reference sequence).